This TCR beta chain emerged from a study of human T cells and chemical hapten exposure. Study as a whole: The study traced per-sample TCR yield variation mainly to small differences in pooled library volumes.

Described time point: patch test 2, 6 weeks after DPC sensitization. Treatment noted: therapeutic diphenylcyclopropenone sensitization with weekly scalp DPC. MiXCR was run by TCRdb on the RACE reads, yielding one entry per CDR3 protein. The sample has 110,000 or so distinct CDR3 sequences; about a tenth are singletons. Broader study findings: Healthy people's immune response may differ from that of the donors, who had alopecia.

As concerns this clonotype: Its target is unknown.

CDR1 and CDR2 from the germline V gene are MDHEN and SYDVKM. This CDR3 has 16 amino acids. V lost 6 bases and J lost 4; bases outside the gene matches: 4. Sequenced material: whole blood, taken in connection with sensitization to the hapten diphenylcyclopropenone (DPC). The TCR comes from a woman aged 40-49 years with alopecia areata. Some clones in this sample may be carry-over from other donors' samples. This sequence joins TRBV28 and TRBJ2-1; 15 positions agree with TRBD2. The CDR3 sequence: CASSPGTSGGYNEQFF. CDR3 DNA sequence: TGTGCCAGCAGCCCCGGGACTAGCGGGGGGTACAATGAGCAGTTCTTC.